This T cell receptor (beta chain) was sequenced in a study of cytomegalovirus exposure and HLA in healthy donors. 60 Vbeta and 13 Jbeta primers were used in PCR. Sequencing used immunoSEQ multiplex PCR; TCRdb keeps in-frame clones, though not all of them. The sample has around 100,000 clones; around three quarters are singletons. Specimen: PBMCs. This receptor was identified in a woman aged 18 to 35 in good health and CMV-seropositive.

CDR3 region: CAIQAGTDTQYF. The DNA of the CDR3 is TGTGCCATACAGGCTGGGACAGATACGCAGTATTTT. This chain joins TRBV10-3 and TRBJ2-3; possibly TRBD1 for D (5 bases). V dropped 9 bases and J dropped 3 bases, with 10 bases sitting between them. Germline-derived CDR1 and CDR2 are ENHRY and SYGVKD. This CDR3 is built from 12 residues.